This TCR beta chain was identified in a study of shared clonotypes between healthy human individuals. Broader study findings: Clonotype sharing among the donors was expected to vary with sequencing depth. Unshared clonotypes carried lower generation probabilities than those common to all four donors.

The germline V gene has CDR1 SGHKS and CDR2 YYEKEE (reference sequence). The CDR3 spans 15 residues. The trim removed 4 bases at V and 5 bases at J, leaving 8 bases unmatched. The data were produced by immunoSEQ multiplex PCR, yet TCRdb's version contains in-frame clones alone and is incomplete. The sample lists a few hundred thousand clones; more than 95% were seen once. With regard to this clone: The antigen remains undetermined.

The clonotype originates from a woman aged 25 to 39 in good health. Sequencing was done on a sample of naive CD4+ T cells sorted from blood. Subset denoted: CD45RA+ positively selected. The chain uses TRBV5-5 and TRBJ2-2; TRBD1 matches 7 bases. The CDR3 reads CASSRARQGTGELFF. The CDR3 nucleotides are TGTGCCAGCAGCCGGGCACGACAGGGTACCGGGGAGCTGTTTTTT.